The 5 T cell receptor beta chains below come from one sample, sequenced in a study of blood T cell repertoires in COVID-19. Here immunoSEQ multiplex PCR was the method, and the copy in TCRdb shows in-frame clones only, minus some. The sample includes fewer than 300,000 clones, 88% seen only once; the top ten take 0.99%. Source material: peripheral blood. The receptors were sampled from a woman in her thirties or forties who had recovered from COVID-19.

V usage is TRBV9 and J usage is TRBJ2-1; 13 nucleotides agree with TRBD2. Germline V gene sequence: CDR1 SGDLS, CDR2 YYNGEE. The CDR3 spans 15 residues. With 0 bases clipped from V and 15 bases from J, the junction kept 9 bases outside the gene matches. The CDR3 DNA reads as TGTGCCAGCAGCGTAGGGACTAGCGGGAGTGGGGATCGGTTCTTC. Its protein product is CASSVGTSGSGDRFF.

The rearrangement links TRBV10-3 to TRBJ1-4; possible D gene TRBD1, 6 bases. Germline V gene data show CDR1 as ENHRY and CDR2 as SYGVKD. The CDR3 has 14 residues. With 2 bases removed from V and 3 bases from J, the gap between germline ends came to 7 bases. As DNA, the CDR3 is TGTGCCATCAGTGAGACAGGGCCTAATGAAAAACTGTTTTTT. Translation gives CAISETGPNEKLFF.

In DNA, the CDR3 is TGTGCCACCAGCCCCGGACAGCCACCCTACGAGCAGTACTTC. It encodes CATSPGQPPYEQYF. The chain carries TRBV24-1 and TRBJ2-7; D is possibly TRBD1 (6 bases). The CDR3 has 14 amino acids. V lost 7 bases to trimming and J lost 2 bases, with 14 bases between them. Germline V lookup: CDR1 KGHDR, CDR2 SFDVKD.

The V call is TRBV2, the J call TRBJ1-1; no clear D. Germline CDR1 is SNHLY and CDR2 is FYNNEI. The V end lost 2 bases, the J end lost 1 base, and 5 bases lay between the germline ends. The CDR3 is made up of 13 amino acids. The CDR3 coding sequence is TGTGCCAGCAGTGAACACTCGAACACTGAAGCTTTCTTT. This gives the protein CASSEHSNTEAFF.

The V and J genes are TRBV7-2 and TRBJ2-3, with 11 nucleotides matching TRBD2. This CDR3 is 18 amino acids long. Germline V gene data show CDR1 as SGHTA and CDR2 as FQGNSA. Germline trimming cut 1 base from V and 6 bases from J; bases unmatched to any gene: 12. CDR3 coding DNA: TGTGCCAGCAGCTTAGGAGGGGCTGCTAGCGGGAGGAGTGATACGCAGTATTTT. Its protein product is CASSLGGAASGRSDTQYF.